What follows are 29 T cell receptor beta chains derived from one specimen sequenced in a study of cytomegalovirus exposure and HLA in healthy donors. The study ran its PCR with 60 Vbeta and 13 Jbeta primers. The data were produced by immunoSEQ multiplex PCR, yet TCRdb's version contains in-frame clones alone and is incomplete. Of 37,000 or so clones listed, roughly 76% are singletons. The sequencing sample was made of PBMCs. The receptors stem from a woman aged 40 to 50 in good health and CMV-seronegative.

The chain has TRBV19 and TRBJ2-5; D is unresolved. CDR1 and CDR2 from the germline V gene are LNHDA and SQIVND (reference sequence). Between the trimmed V and J ends, which lost 1 base and 4 bases, there was a span of 10 bases. CDR3 size: 14 residues. The CDR3 sequence is CASSIGPGPETQYF. The DNA of the CDR3 is TGTGCCAGTAGTATAGGCCCGGGTCCAGAGACCCAGTACTTC.

The V gene is TRBV11-2, the J gene TRBJ1-1, with a tentative D call TRBD1 (5 bases). The CDR3 contains 13 residues. V was pared by 8 bases and J by 2 bases, with 12 bases between. CDR1 SGHAT and CDR2 FQNNGV come from the germline V gene. In DNA, the CDR3 is TGTGCCAGCGGGACGGACTACAACACTGAAGCTTTCTTT. As protein: CASGTDYNTEAFF.

The V gene is TRBV7-9, the J gene TRBJ1-2, with D unresolved. Germline CDR1 SEHNR, CDR2 FQNEAQ (reference sequence). Trimming took 1 base from V and 4 from J, leaving 13 bases between them. This CDR3 spans 15 amino acids. The CDR3 reads CASSLGKQIVYGYTF. The CDR3 region has the DNA TGTGCCAGCAGCTTAGGAAAACAGATCGTCTATGGCTACACCTTC.

In this sample, this clone turned up once. The V call is TRBV19, the J call TRBJ2-1, with 11 bases matching TRBD2. CDR3 length: 15 residues. V lost 6 bases and J lost 5; bases outside the gene matches: 6. Germline V lookup: CDR1 LNHDA, CDR2 SQIVND (reference sequence). CDR3 region: CASRIQTSGDNEQFF. CDR3 in DNA: TGTGCCAGTAGAATTCAGACTAGCGGGGACAATGAGCAGTTCTTC. The variable domain in full, completed from reference TRBV19 and TRBJ2-1, reads DGGITQSPKYLFRKEGQNVTLSCEQNLNHDAMYWYRQDPGQGLRLIYYSQIVNDFQKGDIAEGYSVSREKKESFPLTVTSAQKNPTAFYLCASRIQTSGDNEQFFGPGTRLTVL.

J is TRBJ2-3 and V is TRBV7-2; no clear D. Trimming cost V 1 base and J 0 bases, with 8 bases left between them. This CDR3 contains 15 residues. Germline assignment: CDR1 SGHTA and CDR2 FQGNSA. The CDR3 loop reads CASSLEFSSTDTQYF. CDR3 in DNA: TGTGCCAGCAGCTTAGAATTTTCTAGCACAGATACGCAGTATTTT.

The CDR3 loop reads CASREGVISNQPQHF. The CDR3 DNA follows: TGTGCCAGCAGGGAAGGGGTGATTAGCAATCAGCCCCAGCATTTT. The rearrangement links TRBV27 to TRBJ1-5, with D possibly being TRBD1 (5 bases). The CDR3 is 15 amino acids. The germline gives CDR1 MNHEY, CDR2 SMNVEV (reference sequence). V was clipped by 6 bases and J by 0 bases, with 12 bases between them.

This chain joins TRBV25-1 and TRBJ2-2; 8 bases are shared with TRBD1. The CDR3 consists of 15 residues. V trimming: 3 bases; J trimming: 5 bases; junction bases outside the gene matches: 5. Germline values: CDR1 MGHDK, CDR2 SYGVNS. The CDR3 DNA is TGTGCCAGCAGTGATCGGACAGGGCAAACCGGGGAGCTGTTTTTT. The encoded protein is CASSDRTGQTGELFF.

This clone has just one count. The chain recombines TRBV6-5 with TRBJ1-1; D is perhaps TRBD1 (6 bases). CDR3 length: 15 residues. The V gene's germline CDR1 is MNHEY and CDR2 SVGAGI. V was clipped by 4 bases and J by 0 bases, with 12 bases between them. DNA for the CDR3: TGTGCCAGCAGTTTTAGACAGGCAATGAACACTGAAGCTTTCTTT. Amino acids: CASSFRQAMNTEAFF.

The V gene is TRBV5-1, the J gene TRBJ1-1; perhaps TRBD1 as D (6 bases). The CDR3 sequence is 17 residues long. Per the germline V gene, CDR1 is SGHRS and CDR2 is YFSETQ. V lost 4 bases, J lost 0 bases, and 19 bases lay in between. Here the CDR3 DNA reads TGCGCCAGCAGCCTACAGGGTTCCCTCAGCATGAACACTGAAGCTTTCTTT. It encodes CASSLQGSLSMNTEAFF.

The chain couples TRBV7-8 to TRBJ1-2; 8 nucleotides align to TRBD1. The CDR3 totals 16 residues. V lost 2 bases, J lost 4 bases, and 9 bases stayed unmatched. Germline V CDR1 and CDR2: SGHVS, FQNEAQ. The CDR3: CASSLRTGNKPYGYTF. The CDR3 DNA follows: TGTGCCAGCAGCTTAAGGACAGGGAACAAACCCTATGGCTACACCTTC.

J is TRBJ2-7 and V is TRBV14, with no clear D. This CDR3 has 15 amino acids. Germline assignment: CDR1 SGHDN and CDR2 FVKESK. The V end lost 2 bases, the J end lost 6 bases, and 17 bases lay between the germline ends. CDR3 DNA sequence: TGTGCCAGCAGCCAACAGACGGTCCTTCCGGGCGAGCAGTACTTC. It encodes CASSQQTVLPGEQYF.

This clone was detected a few times. The chain recombines TRBV5-1 with TRBJ1-2; TRBD1 agrees at 8 bases. This CDR3 region has 13 residues. The ends lost 3 bases at V and 6 bases at J; junction bases unmatched: 4. In germline, CDR1 is SGHRS, CDR2 YFSETQ. The CDR3 nucleotides are TGCGCCAGCAGCTCGACAGGGGTGAATGGCTACACCTTC. It is translated as CASSSTGVNGYTF. The full variable domain, with the rest looked up from reference TRBV5-1 and TRBJ1-2, is KAGVTQTPRYLIKTRGQQVTLSCSPISGHRSVSWYQQTPGQGLQFLFEYFSETQRNKGNFPGRFSGRQFSNSRSEMNVSTLELGDSALYLCASSSTGVNGYTFGSGTRLTVV.

CDR3 region: CASSLGQGADTEAFF. The DNA of the CDR3 is TGTGCCAGCAGCCTGGGACAGGGGGCAGACACTGAAGCTTTCTTT. V is TRBV11-3 and J is TRBJ1-1; 12 bases fit TRBD1. The CDR3 is made up of 15 amino acids. V lost 5 bases and J lost 3; bases outside the gene matches: 4. Germline assignment: CDR1 SGHNT and CDR2 YENEEA.

In the case of this clone: Other nucleotide sequences from this sample produce the same CDR3. The chain joins TRBV4-1 to TRBJ1-2; 8 positions match TRBD1. Germline CDR1 is MGHRA and CDR2 is YSYEKL. V lost 1 base and J lost 4; bases outside the gene matches: 5. CDR3 size: 15 residues. CDR3 bases: TGCGCCAGCAGCCAAGCCGGACAGGGCAGCTATGGCTACACCTTC. This encodes CASSQAGQGSYGYTF.

This chain connects TRBV2 to TRBJ2-5; TRBD2 matches 9 bases. CDR3 length: 16 residues. Germline loops: CDR1 SNHLY, CDR2 FYNNEI. V was clipped by 6 bases and J by 2 bases; unmatched bases: 10. The CDR3 region is CASSPLVAGVQETQYF. In DNA, the CDR3 is TGTGCCAGCAGCCCCCTCGTAGCGGGGGTGCAAGAGACCCAGTACTTC.

V and J are TRBV6-1 and TRBJ2-6; D remains ambiguous. The germline V gene encodes CDR1 MNHNS and CDR2 SASEGT. The CDR3 is made up of 14 amino acids. Between the trimmed V and J ends, which lost 11 bases and 0 bases, there was a span of 11 bases. The CDR3 sequence is CASTLSSGANVLTF. CDR3 nucleotide sequence: TGTGCCTCCACCCTAAGCTCTGGGGCCAACGTCCTGACTTTC.

J is TRBJ1-3 and V is TRBV2, with D unresolved. Per the germline V gene, CDR1 is SNHLY and CDR2 is FYNNEI. V was pared by 8 bases and J by 3 bases, with 14 bases between. The CDR3 sequence is 14 residues long. The CDR3 spells CASGVSGLGNTIYF. CDR3 DNA sequence: TGTGCCAGCGGGGTGAGCGGGCTTGGAAACACCATATATTTT.

The chain couples TRBV7-2 to TRBJ2-1; 9 bases agree with TRBD2. Germline CDR1 is SGHTA and CDR2 is FQGNSA. The V segment lost 2 bases and the J segment 8 bases; nucleotides outside the gene matches: 7. CDR3 length: 15 amino acids. The CDR3 nucleotides are TGTGCCAGCAGCTTAAGCGGGGGGCGAGTAGATGAGCAGTTCTTC. Amino acid sequence: CASSLSGGRVDEQFF.

A remark on this clone: An end of the junction differs from the germline gene, which may be a read error. The rearrangement uses TRBV28 and TRBJ1-2, with TRBD1 identical over 7 bases. Germline V gives CDR1 MDHEN, CDR2 SYDVKM. The length of the CDR3 is 13 residues. CDR3 sequence reads: CASSPRYHRGLAF. CDR3 sequence (DNA): TGTGCCAGCAGCCCCAGATACCACAGGGGCCTCGCCTTC.

CDR3 amino acids: CASSLVGGGSETQYF. CDR3 nucleotide sequence: TGCGCCAGCAGCTTGGTAGGGGGAGGGAGTGAGACCCAGTACTTC. The gene calls are TRBV5-1 and TRBJ2-5; a weak D match, TRBD2 (7 bases). In germline, CDR1 is SGHRS, CDR2 YFSETQ. Trimming removed 0 bases at V and 5 bases at J, with 14 bases between. The CDR3 covers 15 residues.

The rearrangement joins TRBV7-9 to TRBJ2-1; TRBD1 might be the D (5 bases). The CDR3 has 14 amino acids. Trimming left V 6 bases short and J 6 bases short, with 15 bases between. CDR1 and CDR2 from the germline V gene are SEHNR and FQNEAQ (reference sequence). CDR3 sequence (DNA): TGTGCCAGCAGTTCTCGAAGGGGTACCAATGAGCAGTTCTTC. The encoded protein is CASSSRRGTNEQFF.

The genes are TRBV7-8 and TRBJ2-1, with 7 bases lining up with TRBD2. CDR1 SGHVS and CDR2 FQNEAQ come from the germline V gene. The CDR3 sequence is 15 residues long. Trimming cost V 1 base and J 5 bases; bases outside gene matches: 5. Here the CDR3 reads CASSLVGGGNNEQFF. The CDR3 nucleotides read TGTGCCAGCAGCTTAGTCGGCGGGGGAAACAATGAGCAGTTCTTC.

J is TRBJ1-1 and V is TRBV7-8; possible D gene TRBD1, 6 bases. V was pared by 5 bases and J by 10 bases, with 26 bases between. Germline V gene sequence: CDR1 SGHVS, CDR2 FQNEAQ. There are 16 residues in the CDR3. The chain's CDR3 is CASSSLVGTSAVGAFF. The CDR3 coding sequence is TGTGCCAGCAGCAGCTTAGTAGGGACATCTGCAGTTGGAGCTTTCTTT.

The genes are TRBV6-5 and TRBJ1-1; 8 bases agree with TRBD1. The V segment lost 2 bases and the J segment 9 bases; nucleotides outside the gene matches: 5. This CDR3 is 13 amino acids long. Germline V gives CDR1 MNHEY, CDR2 SVGAGI. CDR3 protein: CASSYGRGQQAFF. CDR3 nucleotides: TGTGCCAGCAGTTACGGCAGGGGGCAGCAAGCTTTCTTT.

CDR3 region: CASSVGQGSQPQHF. CDR3 coding DNA: TGTGCCAGCAGTGTCGGACAGGGTAGTCAGCCCCAGCATTTT. The V gene is TRBV2, the J gene TRBJ1-5; TRBD1 agrees at 8 bases. V was pared by 4 bases and J by 6 bases, with 5 bases of the junction left unmatched. The CDR3 is 14 amino acids. The germline V gene encodes CDR1 SNHLY and CDR2 FYNNEI.

The gene calls are TRBV25-1 and TRBJ1-4, with 7 bases matching TRBD1. This CDR3 spans 18 amino acids. V lost 5 bases, J lost 8 bases, and 20 bases stayed unmatched. CDR1 MGHDK and CDR2 SYGVNS come from the germline V gene. CDR3 in DNA: TGTGCCAGCAGTCAAAGAGGGGCGGGTGGGACAGAAGGAGAAAAACTGTTTTTT. The encoded protein is CASSQRGAGGTEGEKLFF.

V gene TRBV5-1 combines with J gene TRBJ2-7, with no clear D. The V end was cut by 2 bases, the J end by 7 bases, with 10 bases between. This CDR3 contains 12 residues. Germline assignment: CDR1 SGHRS and CDR2 YFSETQ. This chain's CDR3 is CASSFETREQYF. The CDR3 DNA reads as TGCGCCAGCAGCTTCGAGACACGGGAGCAGTACTTC.

The gene calls are TRBV7-2 and TRBJ1-5; tentative D call: TRBD1 (6 bases). This CDR3 comprises 13 residues. The germline V gene has CDR1 SGHTA and CDR2 FQGNSA. Trimming cost V 5 bases and J 7 bases, with 12 bases left between them. DNA of the CDR3: TGTGCCAGCAGCACCTCGACAGGACAGCCCCAGCATTTT. It yields the protein CASSTSTGQPQHF.

V usage is TRBV7-2 and J usage is TRBJ2-3, with TRBD2 identical over 9 bases. This CDR3 has 15 residues. CDR1 and CDR2 from the germline V gene are SGHTA and FQGNSA. Unmatched junction bases numbered 5, after V lost 6 bases and J lost 1 base. CDR3 protein: CASRRGGGGTDTQYF. The CDR3, as DNA: TGTGCCAGCAGGCGGGGGGGCGGGGGCACAGATACGCAGTATTTT.